These 26 T cell receptor beta chains originate from one sample sequenced in a study of blood T cell repertoires in COVID-19. The assay was immunoSEQ multiplex PCR, and TCRdb's table has in-frame clones only and misses some. Among approximately 94,000 clones listed, roughly 90% were seen once. The sequencing sample was made of peripheral blood. These receptors were taken from a man aged 50-59 years with active COVID-19.

The chain combines TRBV27 with TRBJ1-2, with D maybe TRBD1 (5 bases). Germline V gene data show CDR1 as MNHEY and CDR2 as SMNVEV (reference sequence). V was cut by 6 bases and J by 8 bases, with 16 bases left in between. The CDR3 is 13 amino acids. The CDR3 coding sequence is TGTGCCAGCAGGACCCCTGGGGCTGGAGGCTACACCTTC. It encodes CASRTPGAGGYTF.

The rearrangement joins TRBV5-1 to TRBJ2-3; 7 bases are a match to TRBD1. Germline CDR1 SGHRS, CDR2 YFSETQ. V was pared by 0 bases and J by 3 bases, with 4 bases of the junction left unmatched. This CDR3 region has 15 residues. The CDR3 bases are TGCGCCAGCAGCTTGGAGGGGGCGAGGACAGATACGCAGTATTTT. Encoded protein: CASSLEGARTDTQYF.

The chain employs TRBV5-5 and TRBJ2-1; TRBD1 is a possible D gene (6 bases). V was cut by 0 bases and J by 8 bases, with 9 bases left in between. The CDR3 has 13 residues. Germline CDR1 SGHKS, CDR2 YYEKEE (reference sequence). CDR3: CASSLVGADEQFF. CDR3 nucleotide sequence: TGTGCCAGCAGCTTGGTGGGGGCCGATGAGCAGTTCTTC.

J is TRBJ2-3 and V is TRBV6-6, with D maybe TRBD2 (5 bases). In germline, CDR1 is MNHNY, CDR2 SVGAGI (reference sequence). Trimming took 2 bases from V and 2 from J, leaving 11 bases between them. CDR3 length: 15 residues. The CDR3 DNA is TGTGCCAGCAGTTACGTGGGGAGATCCACAGATACGCAGTATTTT. It translates to CASSYVGRSTDTQYF.

This clone was observed a single time. The rearrangement uses TRBV10-3 and TRBJ1-5; 11 bases are shared with TRBD1. Losses at the gene ends were 6 bases for V and 5 bases for J; bases not matched to a gene: 3. Germline loops: CDR1 ENHRY, CDR2 SYGVKD. The CDR3 consists of 14 residues. In nucleotides, the CDR3 is TGTGCCATCAGGGGGACAGGGGGGGATCAGCCCCAGCATTTT. This codes for CAIRGTGGDQPQHF.

The genes are TRBV24-1 and TRBJ2-7, with D possibly being TRBD2 (5 bases). The CDR3 contains 15 residues. Per the germline V gene, CDR1 is KGHDR and CDR2 is SFDVKD. Trimming left V 5 bases short and J 4 bases short, with 17 bases between. The DNA for the CDR3 is TGTGCCACCAGTGTTGCCCGGGATTCCGTTTACGAGCAGTACGTC. Amino acids: CATSVARDSVYEQYV.

The rearrangement uses TRBV11-2 and TRBJ2-3; D gene unclear. The length of the CDR3 is 13 residues. In germline, CDR1 is SGHAT, CDR2 FQNNGV. Trimming shortened V by 4 bases and J by 5 bases, and 10 bases separated the two germline ends. The CDR3 spells CASSSRFLDTQYF. The CDR3 DNA follows: TGTGCCAGCAGCTCGCGTTTTTTAGATACGCAGTATTTT. Using reference TRBV11-2 and TRBJ2-3 for the parts outside the CDR3, the full variable domain is EAGVAQSPRYKIIEKRQSVAFWCNPISGHATLYWYQQILGQGPKLLIQFQNNGVVDDSQLPKDRFSAERLKGVDSTLKIQPAKLEDSAVYLCASSSRFLDTQYFGPGTRLTVL.

The rearrangement uses TRBV7-2 and TRBJ1-5; 7 positions match TRBD1. V trimming: 5 bases; J trimming: 5 bases; junction bases outside the gene matches: 9. Per germline, CDR1 SGHTA and CDR2 FQGNSA. CDR3 length: 15 amino acids. CDR3 sequence: CASSQGGRLYQPQHF. Written as DNA, the CDR3 is TGTGCCAGCAGCCAAGGGGGCAGGCTGTATCAGCCCCAGCATTTT.

The genes are TRBV14 and TRBJ2-5; 10 bases are shared with TRBD2. Trimming at V came to 1 base and at J to 5 bases, leaving 7 bases not matched to a gene. CDR1 and CDR2 from the germline V gene are SGHDN and FVKESK. The CDR3 is 16 residues long. The DNA of the CDR3 is TGTGCCAGCAGCCAAGGCTCTAGCGGGAGCTGGGAGACCCAGTACTTC. This sequence encodes CASSQGSSGSWETQYF.

The V gene is TRBV10-3, the J gene TRBJ2-1, with D tentatively TRBD1 (6 bases). Trimming left V 3 bases short and J 1 base short, with 13 bases between. The CDR3 sequence is 16 residues long. Germline lookup yields CDR1 ENHRY and CDR2 SYGVKD. CDR3 in amino acids: CAISDAHGQSYNEQFF. The CDR3 DNA reads TGTGCCATCAGTGATGCTCATGGACAGTCCTACAATGAGCAGTTCTTC.

This clone is a singleton in its sample. V is TRBV9 and J is TRBJ1-4; D possibly corresponds to TRBD1 (6 bases). The germline V gene has CDR1 SGDLS and CDR2 YYNGEE. The CDR3 length is 17 residues. Trimming removed 0 bases at V and 0 bases at J, with 12 bases between. CDR3 loop: CASSVGQGRATNEKLFF. CDR3 nucleotides: TGTGCCAGCAGCGTAGGGCAGGGGAGGGCAACTAATGAAAAACTGTTTTTT. Drawing the rest from reference TRBV9 and TRBJ1-4, the complete variable domain is DSGVTQTPKHLITATGQRVTLRCSPRSGDLSVYWYQQSLDQGLQFLIQYYNGEERAKGNILERFSAQQFPDLHSELNLSSLELGDSALYFCASSVGQGRATNEKLFFGSGTQLSVL.

The J gene is TRBJ1-4, the V gene TRBV5-1; 7 nucleotides align to TRBD1. The trim removed 0 bases at V and 5 bases at J, leaving 4 bases unmatched. The CDR3 length is 15 residues. Germline lookup yields CDR1 SGHRS and CDR2 YFSETQ. CDR3 nucleotide sequence: TGCGCCAGCAGCTTGGGGGACAGAGGGAATGAAAAACTGTTTTTT. It specifies CASSLGDRGNEKLFF.

This clone was seen a handful of times. This chain uses TRBV5-1 with TRBJ1-1; the D gene is possibly TRBD1 (6 bases). Trimming took off 0 bases at V and 4 bases at J, with 16 bases between the two ends. The CDR3 runs to 16 residues. Per the germline V gene, CDR1 is SGHRS and CDR2 is YFSETQ. CDR3 residues: CASSLDFGGRGTEAFF. CDR3 DNA: TGCGCCAGCAGCTTGGATTTTGGGGGCAGGGGCACTGAAGCTTTCTTT.

A single count supports this clone. The chain couples TRBV5-1 to TRBJ2-1; D possibly corresponds to TRBD1 (6 bases). Trimming took off 0 bases at V and 9 bases at J, with 16 bases between the two ends. The CDR3 contains 15 residues. Germline V gene lookup returns CDR1 SGHRS and CDR2 YFSETQ. The CDR3 spells CASSLAASQGGEQFF. CDR3 bases: TGCGCCAGCAGCTTGGCCGCAAGCCAAGGGGGTGAGCAGTTCTTC.

This chain links TRBV24-1 with TRBJ2-1, with 10 bases fitting TRBD1. Trimming at V came to 4 bases and at J to 8 bases, leaving 10 bases not matched to a gene. The CDR3 loop spans 16 amino acids. Germline-derived CDR1 and CDR2 are KGHDR and SFDVKD. DNA for the CDR3: TGTGCCACCAGTGACCCGGGACAGGGGCTTGGGGATGAGCAGTTCTTC. Its protein is CATSDPGQGLGDEQFF.

The rearrangement links TRBV19 to TRBJ1-5, with 7 bases that match TRBD1. Trimming removed 7 bases from V and 1 base from J; junction bases left unmatched: 4. The germline CDR1 and CDR2 sequences are LNHDA and SQIVND (reference sequence). The CDR3 has 14 residues. The CDR3 region has the DNA TGTGCCAGTAACAGGGGTCGGAGCAATCAGCCCCAGCATTTT. Translation: CASNRGRSNQPQHF.

V and J are TRBV19 and TRBJ2-1, with a weak D call TRBD2 (5 bases). This CDR3 has 12 residues. V was pared by 2 bases and J by 14 bases, with 13 bases between. Germline V gene sequence: CDR1 LNHDA, CDR2 SQIVND (reference sequence). CDR3 residues: CASSIPGGEKFF. The CDR3 coding sequence is TGTGCCAGTAGTATACCCGGAGGAGAAAAGTTCTTC.

The V call is TRBV27, the J call TRBJ2-1; 7 bases agree with TRBD1. With 6 bases clipped from V and 2 bases from J, the junction kept 10 bases outside the gene matches. The V gene's germline CDR1 is MNHEY and CDR2 SMNVEV (reference sequence). The length of the CDR3 is 16 residues. CDR3 loop: CASSTEIRGTYNEQFF. CDR3 bases: TGTGCCAGCAGCACTGAAATCAGGGGGACCTACAATGAGCAGTTCTTC.

This rearrangement joins TRBV5-1 to TRBJ1-6; 8 nucleotides align to TRBD1. Germline CDR1 is SGHRS and CDR2 is YFSETQ. CDR3 length: 16 residues. V shed 2 bases and J 5 bases; nucleotides not matched to a gene: 6. DNA for the CDR3: TGCGCCAGCAGCTTCGGACAGGGAGGAAATAATTCACCCCTCCACTTT. This gives the protein CASSFGQGGNNSPLHF. The full variable domain, completed using reference TRBV5-1 and TRBJ1-6, is KAGVTQTPRYLIKTRGQQVTLSCSPISGHRSVSWYQQTPGQGLQFLFEYFSETQRNKGNFPGRFSGRQFSNSRSEMNVSTLELGDSALYLCASSFGQGGNNSPLHFGNGTRLTVT.

This chain links TRBV20-1 with TRBJ2-2, with a weak D call TRBD1 (6 bases). The germline gives CDR1 DFQATT, CDR2 SNEGSKA (reference sequence). The CDR3 has 16 residues. V lost 3 bases, J lost 0 bases, and 14 bases lay in between. CDR3 amino acids: CSASNRENANTGELFF. In DNA, the CDR3 is TGCAGTGCTAGTAACAGGGAAAACGCGAACACCGGGGAGCTGTTTTTT.

V usage is TRBV5-4 and J usage is TRBJ2-7; possibly TRBD1 for D (6 bases). V was trimmed by 0 bases and J by 6 bases, leaving 16 bases between them. CDR1 and CDR2 (germline): SGHNT, YYREEE (reference sequence). The CDR3 covers 15 residues. This CDR3 is CASSLVDRSRGEQYF. DNA of the CDR3: TGTGCCAGCAGCTTGGTAGACAGGAGCAGGGGCGAGCAGTACTTC.

CDR3 amino acids: CASSDRIRSEAYNSPLHF. The CDR3 nucleotides are TGCGCCAGCAGTGATCGAATTCGGTCGGAGGCCTATAATTCACCCCTCCACTTT. V usage is TRBV10-2 and J usage is TRBJ1-6; D ambiguous. The V gene lost 3 bases and the J gene lost 2 bases, with 17 bases spanning the gap. The germline gives CDR1 WSHSY, CDR2 SAAADI. The CDR3 totals 18 residues.

The rearrangement links TRBV3-1 (or the pseudogene TRBV3-2) to TRBJ2-1; unclear D gene. The V and J ends lost 3 bases and 4 bases respectively, with 13 bases between them. Germline V lookup: CDR1 LGHDT, CDR2 YNNKEL (reference sequence). CDR3 length equals 15 residues. The CDR3: CASSQTRSTYNEQFF. The CDR3 coding sequence is TGTGCCAGCAGCCAGACCCGGAGTACATACAATGAGCAGTTCTTC.

V and J are TRBV2 and TRBJ2-5; a weak D match, TRBD1 (7 bases). V was pared by 8 bases and J by 5 bases, with 18 bases between. The CDR3 length is 14 residues. Germline loops: CDR1 SNHLY, CDR2 FYNNEI. CDR3 bases: TGTGCCAGCTCAGACGGAGGGGACAGCGAGACCCAGTACTTC. This gives the protein CASSDGGDSETQYF.

This chain links TRBV13 with TRBJ1-1, with D uncertain. The CDR3 is 15 amino acids. V gave up 5 bases and J gave up 6 bases, with 19 bases separating them. Germline V gives CDR1 PRHDT, CDR2 FYEKMQ (reference sequence). For the CDR3, the DNA is TGTGCCAGCAGCCTCGCTCTAGGTGGCGCCTCTGAAGCTTTCTTT. The encoded protein is CASSLALGGASEAFF.

The chain has TRBV5-3 and TRBJ1-3, with 8 bases fitting TRBD1. TRBV5-3 is treated as an ORF (open reading frame) with a function not yet certain. The CDR3 length is 17 residues. V shed 0 bases, J shed 0 bases, and the junction held 5 bases outside the gene matches. In DNA, the CDR3 is TGTGCCAGAAGCTTGGATCAGGGGGCCCTCTCTGGAAACACCATATATTTT. This translates into CARSLDQGALSGNTIYF.